A selection of T cell receptor beta chains follows, all from one sample in a study of OX40 agonist ivuxolimab in advanced cancers. Assay used: immunoSEQ multiplex PCR; TCRdb lists only in-frame clones, some missing. The sample includes some 77,000 clones, 80% to 90% seen only once; the top ten take roughly 5.5%. Sample: CD4+ or CD8+ T cells sorted from blood, taken in a trial of the OX40 agonist ivuxolimab. Receptor source: an adult with an advanced solid tumor such as melanoma, head and neck, liver or kidney cancer. Each CDR3 is given with its conserved first and last residue. The D gene is left open where the match is weak. Size is stated for part of the rows, as once, few or many counts, or as a class when the clone is expanded.

len	v_gene	d_gene	j_gene	abundance	CDR3aa
16	TRBV27	TRBD2	TRBJ2-7	.	CASSAITSGSTYEQYF
17	TRBV5-1	TRBD1	TRBJ1-6	.	CASSLTSMGQGGTPLHF
16	TRBV12-5	.	TRBJ2-1	once	CASGWGLGAVYNEQFF
13	TRBV5-4	.	TRBJ1-4	.	CASSWDRREKLFF
14	TRBV29-1	.	TRBJ1-2	.	CSATPTATNYGYTF
13	TRBV29-1	.	TRBJ1-1	few	CSVEDPPNTEAFF
16	TRBV7-3	.	TRBJ2-6	.	CASSSTGSGGANVLTF
13	TRBV9	.	TRBJ2-1	.	CASSVAVITEQFF
14	TRBV5-1	.	TRBJ2-7	.	CASSDQGINYEQYF
16	TRBV10-2	TRBD1	TRBJ2-2	few	CASSEGTGGDTGELFF
13	TRBV2	.	TRBJ1-2	.	CASSEQMDYGYTF
15	TRBV5-6	.	TRBJ1-2	few	CASSLAGVQIHGYTF
11	TRBV6-5	.	TRBJ2-5	.	CASSEWNTQYF
16	TRBV4-2	TRBD2	TRBJ2-1	.	CASSQEMGLAGNEQFF
15	TRBV19	.	TRBJ1-3	.	CASSIQPTAGNTIYF
13	TRBV5-1	TRBD1	TRBJ2-2	.	CASSTGATGELFF
16	TRBV5-8	.	TRBJ2-7	.	CASSLLGIDRSYEQYF
15	TRBV5-1	TRBD1	TRBJ1-6	.	CASSLVDRVDSPLHF
16	TRBV6-1	.	TRBJ1-4	.	CASSEYRETTNEKLFF
13	TRBV6-5	.	TRBJ1-1	.	CASSLTKGGAAFF
15	TRBV28	.	TRBJ2-2	.	CASSEPGPGSGELFF
15	TRBV18	TRBD2	TRBJ2-3	.	CASSPLAGDLNTQYF
15	TRBV7-2	.	TRBJ2-7	.	CASSTERWGPYEQYF
14	TRBV4-1	.	TRBJ1-2	.	CASSQDAHSYGYTF
14	TRBV5-4	TRBD1	TRBJ1-4	.	CASSSQGDNEKLFF
16	TRBV21-1	.	TRBJ1-4	.	CASSKGNRGQGEKLFF